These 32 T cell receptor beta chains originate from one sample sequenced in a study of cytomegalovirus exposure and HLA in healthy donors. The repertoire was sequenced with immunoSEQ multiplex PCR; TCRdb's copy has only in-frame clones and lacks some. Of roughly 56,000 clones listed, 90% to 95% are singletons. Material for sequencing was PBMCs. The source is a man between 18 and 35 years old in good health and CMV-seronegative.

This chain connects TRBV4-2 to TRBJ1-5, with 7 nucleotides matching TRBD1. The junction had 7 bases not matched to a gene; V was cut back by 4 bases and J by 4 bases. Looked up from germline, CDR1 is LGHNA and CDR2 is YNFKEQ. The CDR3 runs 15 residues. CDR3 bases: TGTGCCAGCAGCCCGGGACAGATTGGAAATCAGCCCCAGCATTTT. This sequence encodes CASSPGQIGNQPQHF.

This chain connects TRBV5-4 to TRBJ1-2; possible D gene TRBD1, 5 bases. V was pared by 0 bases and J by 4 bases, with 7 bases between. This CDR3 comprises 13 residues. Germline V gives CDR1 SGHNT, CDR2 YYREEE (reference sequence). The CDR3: CASSLDRIYGYTF. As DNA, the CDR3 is TGTGCCAGCAGCTTGGACAGGATCTATGGCTACACCTTC.

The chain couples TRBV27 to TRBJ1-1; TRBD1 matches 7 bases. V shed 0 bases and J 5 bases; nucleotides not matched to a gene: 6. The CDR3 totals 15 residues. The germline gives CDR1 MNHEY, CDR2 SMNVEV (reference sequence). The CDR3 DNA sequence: TGTGCCAGCAGTTTATCGAGGGGGCGCAGGACTGAAGCTTTCTTT. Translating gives CASSLSRGRRTEAFF.

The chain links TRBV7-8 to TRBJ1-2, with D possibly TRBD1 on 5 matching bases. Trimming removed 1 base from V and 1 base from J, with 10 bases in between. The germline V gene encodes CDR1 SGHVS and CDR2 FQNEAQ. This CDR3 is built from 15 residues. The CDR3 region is CASSLGQGGNYGYTF. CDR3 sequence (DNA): TGTGCCAGCAGCTTAGGGCAGGGAGGTAACTATGGCTACACCTTC.

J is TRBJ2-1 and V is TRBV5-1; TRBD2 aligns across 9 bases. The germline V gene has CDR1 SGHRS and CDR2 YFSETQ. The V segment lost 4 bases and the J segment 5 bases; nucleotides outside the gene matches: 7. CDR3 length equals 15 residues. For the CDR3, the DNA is TGCGCCAGCAGCCCTAGGACTAGCGTAGACAATGAGCAGTTCTTC. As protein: CASSPRTSVDNEQFF.

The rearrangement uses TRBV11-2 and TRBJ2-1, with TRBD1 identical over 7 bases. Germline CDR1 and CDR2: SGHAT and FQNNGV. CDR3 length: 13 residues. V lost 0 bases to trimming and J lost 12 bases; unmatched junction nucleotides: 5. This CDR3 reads CASSLEDRRMQFF. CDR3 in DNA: TGTGCCAGCAGCTTAGAGGACAGGAGGATGCAGTTCTTC.

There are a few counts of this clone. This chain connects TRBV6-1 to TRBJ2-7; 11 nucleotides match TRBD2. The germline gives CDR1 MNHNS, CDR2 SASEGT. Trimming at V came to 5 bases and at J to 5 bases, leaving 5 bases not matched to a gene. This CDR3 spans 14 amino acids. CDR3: CASSITSGSHEQYF. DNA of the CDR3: TGTGCCAGCAGTATAACTAGCGGGAGCCACGAGCAGTACTTC.

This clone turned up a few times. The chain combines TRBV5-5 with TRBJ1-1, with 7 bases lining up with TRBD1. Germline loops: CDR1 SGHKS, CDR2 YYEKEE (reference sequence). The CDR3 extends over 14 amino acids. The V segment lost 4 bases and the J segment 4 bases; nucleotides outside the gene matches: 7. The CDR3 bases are TGTGCCAGCAGCCCGACAGGGTTGGGCACTGAAGCTTTCTTT. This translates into CASSPTGLGTEAFF.

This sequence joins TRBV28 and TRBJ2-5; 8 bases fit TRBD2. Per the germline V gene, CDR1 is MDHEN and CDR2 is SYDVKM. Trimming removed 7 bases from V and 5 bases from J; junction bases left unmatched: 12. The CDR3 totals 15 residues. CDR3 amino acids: CASNIKVGRGETQYF. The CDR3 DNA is TGTGCCAGCAACATAAAGGTCGGGAGGGGGGAGACCCAGTACTTC.

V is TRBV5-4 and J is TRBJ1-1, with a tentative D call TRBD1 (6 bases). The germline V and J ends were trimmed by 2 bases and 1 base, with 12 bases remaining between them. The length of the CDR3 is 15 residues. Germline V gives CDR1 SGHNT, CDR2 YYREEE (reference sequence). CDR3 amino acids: CASSFPGGQNTEAFF. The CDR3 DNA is TGTGCCAGCAGCTTTCCGGGGGGGCAGAACACTGAAGCTTTCTTT.

The CDR3 sequence: CASSRDRGTGELFF. The CDR3 DNA is TGTGCCAGTAGTAGGGACAGGGGAACCGGGGAGCTGTTTTTT. The V gene is TRBV19, the J gene TRBJ2-2, with TRBD1 identical over 10 bases. The CDR3 extends over 14 amino acids. V lost 4 bases, J lost 5 bases, and 1 base stayed unmatched. Germline-derived CDR1 and CDR2 are LNHDA and SQIVND (reference sequence).

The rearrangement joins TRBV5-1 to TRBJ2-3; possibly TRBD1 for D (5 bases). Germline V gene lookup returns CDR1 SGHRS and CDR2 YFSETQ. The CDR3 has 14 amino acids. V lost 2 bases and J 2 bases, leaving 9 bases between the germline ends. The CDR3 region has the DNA TGCGCCAGCAGCTTCAGGGTTGACACAGATACGCAGTATTTT. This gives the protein CASSFRVDTDTQYF.

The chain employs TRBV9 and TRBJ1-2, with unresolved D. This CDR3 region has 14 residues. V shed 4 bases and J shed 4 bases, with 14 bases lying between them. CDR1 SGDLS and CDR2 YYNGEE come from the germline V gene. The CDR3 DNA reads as TGTGCCAGCAGCCCCATCTTGGCCGTCTATGGCTACACCTTC. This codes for CASSPILAVYGYTF.

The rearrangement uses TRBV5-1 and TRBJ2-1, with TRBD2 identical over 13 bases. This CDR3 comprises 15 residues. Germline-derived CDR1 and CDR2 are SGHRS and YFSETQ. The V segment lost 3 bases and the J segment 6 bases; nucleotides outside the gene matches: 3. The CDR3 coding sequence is TGCGCCAGCAGCTCAACTAGCGGGAGGGTCAATGAGCAGTTCTTC. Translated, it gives CASSSTSGRVNEQFF.

CDR3 in DNA: TGTGCCACCAGCAGGGGACAGGGGGCGCGGAATGAGCAGTTCTTC. The encoded protein is CATSRGQGARNEQFF. V gene TRBV15 combines with J gene TRBJ2-1; 12 bases line up with TRBD1. The CDR3 totals 15 residues. CDR1 LNHNV and CDR2 YYDKDF come from the germline V gene (reference sequence). The ends lost 3 bases at V and 7 bases at J; junction bases unmatched: 4.

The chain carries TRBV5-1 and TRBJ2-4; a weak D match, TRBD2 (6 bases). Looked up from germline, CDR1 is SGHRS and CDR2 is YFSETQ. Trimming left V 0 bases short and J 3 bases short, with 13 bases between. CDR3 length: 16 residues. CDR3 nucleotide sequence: TGCGCCAGCAGCTTGGTCGGCGGGGTGGGCAAAAACATTCAGTACTTC. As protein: CASSLVGGVGKNIQYF.

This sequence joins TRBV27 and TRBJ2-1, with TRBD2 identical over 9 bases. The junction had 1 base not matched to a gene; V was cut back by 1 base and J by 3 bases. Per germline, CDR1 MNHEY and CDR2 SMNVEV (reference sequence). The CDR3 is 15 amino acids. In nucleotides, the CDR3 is TGTGCCAGCAGTTTATTAGCGGGAGACTACAATGAGCAGTTCTTC. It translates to CASSLLAGDYNEQFF.

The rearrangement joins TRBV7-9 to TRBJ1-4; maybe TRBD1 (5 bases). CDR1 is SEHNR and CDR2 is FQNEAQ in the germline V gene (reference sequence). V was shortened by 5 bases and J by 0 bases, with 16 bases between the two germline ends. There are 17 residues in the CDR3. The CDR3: CASSDSNYYSTNEKLFF. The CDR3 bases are TGTGCCAGCAGCGACAGCAACTATTATTCAACTAATGAAAAACTGTTTTTT.

The chain's CDR3 is CASSLSGGSYNEQFF. Here the CDR3 DNA reads TGTGCCAGCAGTCTTAGCGGGGGGTCCTACAATGAGCAGTTCTTC. The chain links TRBV6-6 to TRBJ2-1; 10 bases match TRBD2. The CDR3 consists of 15 residues. Germline V gives CDR1 MNHNY, CDR2 SVGAGI (reference sequence). The V segment lost 5 bases and the J segment 1 base; nucleotides outside the gene matches: 2.

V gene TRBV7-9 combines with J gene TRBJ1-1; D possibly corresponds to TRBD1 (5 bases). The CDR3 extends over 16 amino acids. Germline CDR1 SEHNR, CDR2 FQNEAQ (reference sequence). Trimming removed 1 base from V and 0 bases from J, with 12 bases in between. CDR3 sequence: CASSLGWQGLNTEAFF. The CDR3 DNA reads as TGTGCCAGCAGCTTAGGTTGGCAGGGCCTGAACACTGAAGCTTTCTTT.

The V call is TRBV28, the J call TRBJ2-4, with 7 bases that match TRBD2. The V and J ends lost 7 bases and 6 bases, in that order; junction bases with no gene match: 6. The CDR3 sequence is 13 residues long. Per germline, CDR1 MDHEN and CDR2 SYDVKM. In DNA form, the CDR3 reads TGTGCCAGCAAAAAAGGCGGGGGAAACATTCAGTACTTC. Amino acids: CASKKGGGNIQYF.

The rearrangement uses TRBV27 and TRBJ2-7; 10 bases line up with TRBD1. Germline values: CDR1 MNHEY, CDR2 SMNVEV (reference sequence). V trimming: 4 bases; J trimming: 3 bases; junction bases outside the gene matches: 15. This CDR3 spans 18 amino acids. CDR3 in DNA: TGTGCCAGCAGTTCTAACCTTCCCGGGACAGGGGATGACTACGAGCAGTACTTC. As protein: CASSSNLPGTGDDYEQYF.

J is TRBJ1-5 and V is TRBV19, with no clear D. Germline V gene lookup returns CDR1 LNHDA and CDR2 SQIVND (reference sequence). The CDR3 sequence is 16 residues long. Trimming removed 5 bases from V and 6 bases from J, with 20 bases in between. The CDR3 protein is CASSPLGRVGGQPQHF. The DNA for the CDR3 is TGTGCCAGTAGTCCTCTGGGGAGGGTTGGAGGTCAGCCCCAGCATTTT.

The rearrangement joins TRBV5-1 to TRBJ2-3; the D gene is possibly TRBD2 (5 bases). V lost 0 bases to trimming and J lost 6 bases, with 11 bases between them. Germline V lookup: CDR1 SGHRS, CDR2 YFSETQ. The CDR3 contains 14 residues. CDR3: CASSLEGGRDTQYF. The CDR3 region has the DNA TGCGCCAGCAGCTTGGAGGGCGGGCGGGATACGCAGTATTTT.

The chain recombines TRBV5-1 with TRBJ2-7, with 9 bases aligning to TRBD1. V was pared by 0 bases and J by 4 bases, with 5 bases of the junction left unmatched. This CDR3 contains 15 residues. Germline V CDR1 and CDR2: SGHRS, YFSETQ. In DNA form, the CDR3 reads TGCGCCAGCAGCTTGGAAACAGGGGGCTTGTACGAGCAGTACTTC. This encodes CASSLETGGLYEQYF.

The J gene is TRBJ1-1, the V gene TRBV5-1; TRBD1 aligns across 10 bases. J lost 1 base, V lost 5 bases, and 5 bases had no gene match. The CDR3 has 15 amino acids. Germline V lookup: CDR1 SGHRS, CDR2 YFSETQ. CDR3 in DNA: TGCGCCAGCAGTTCCCGACAGGGGGCGAACACTGAAGCTTTCTTT. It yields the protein CASSSRQGANTEAFF.

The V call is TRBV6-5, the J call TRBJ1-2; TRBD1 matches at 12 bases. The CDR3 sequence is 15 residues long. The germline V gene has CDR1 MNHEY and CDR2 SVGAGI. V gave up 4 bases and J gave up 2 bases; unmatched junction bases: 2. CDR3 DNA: TGTGCCAGCAGTTCCGGGACAGGGGGCAACTATGGCTACACCTTC. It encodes CASSSGTGGNYGYTF.

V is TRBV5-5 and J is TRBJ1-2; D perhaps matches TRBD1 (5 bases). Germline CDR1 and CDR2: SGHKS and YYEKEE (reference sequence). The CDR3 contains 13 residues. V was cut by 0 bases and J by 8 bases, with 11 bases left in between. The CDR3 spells CASSLGQGGGYTF. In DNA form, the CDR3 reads TGTGCCAGCAGCTTGGGGCAGGGTGGAGGCTACACCTTC.

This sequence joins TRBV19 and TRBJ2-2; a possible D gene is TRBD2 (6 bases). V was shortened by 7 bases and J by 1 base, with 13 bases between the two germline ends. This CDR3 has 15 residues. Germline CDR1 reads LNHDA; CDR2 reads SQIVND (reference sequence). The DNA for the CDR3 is TGTGCCAGTACCCGGGCGGGATTGAACACCGGGGAGCTGTTTTTT. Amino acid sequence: CASTRAGLNTGELFF. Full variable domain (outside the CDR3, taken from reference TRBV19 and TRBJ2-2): DGGITQSPKYLFRKEGQNVTLSCEQNLNHDAMYWYRQDPGQGLRLIYYSQIVNDFQKGDIAEGYSVSREKKESFPLTVTSAQKNPTAFYLCASTRAGLNTGELFFGEGSRLTVL.

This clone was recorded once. CDR3 sequence reads: CASSSTGESYNEQFF. The CDR3 DNA follows: TGTGCCAGCAGCTCTACAGGGGAGTCCTACAATGAGCAGTTCTTC. V is TRBV13 and J is TRBJ2-1; 7 bases are shared with TRBD1. The CDR3 is 15 amino acids. Losses at the gene ends were 4 bases for V and 1 base for J; bases not matched to a gene: 4. CDR1 and CDR2 from the germline V gene are PRHDT and FYEKMQ (reference sequence).

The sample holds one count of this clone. CDR3 coding DNA: TGTGCCAGCAGCTTGGCCAGGAATACCGACTCTGGGGCCAACGTCCTGACTTTC. Protein sequence: CASSLARNTDSGANVLTF. The chain combines TRBV5-6 with TRBJ2-6; D is ambiguous. There are 18 residues in the CDR3. The V end lost 0 bases, the J end lost 0 bases, and 13 bases lay between the germline ends. Per germline, CDR1 SGHDT and CDR2 YYEEEE.

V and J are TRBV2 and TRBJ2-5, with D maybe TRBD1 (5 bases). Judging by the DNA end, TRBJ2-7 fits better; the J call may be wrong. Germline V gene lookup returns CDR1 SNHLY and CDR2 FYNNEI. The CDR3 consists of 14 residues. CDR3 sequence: CASSETGYSYEQYF. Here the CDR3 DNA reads TGTGCCAGCAGTGAAACAGGCTACTCCTACGAGCAGTACTTC.